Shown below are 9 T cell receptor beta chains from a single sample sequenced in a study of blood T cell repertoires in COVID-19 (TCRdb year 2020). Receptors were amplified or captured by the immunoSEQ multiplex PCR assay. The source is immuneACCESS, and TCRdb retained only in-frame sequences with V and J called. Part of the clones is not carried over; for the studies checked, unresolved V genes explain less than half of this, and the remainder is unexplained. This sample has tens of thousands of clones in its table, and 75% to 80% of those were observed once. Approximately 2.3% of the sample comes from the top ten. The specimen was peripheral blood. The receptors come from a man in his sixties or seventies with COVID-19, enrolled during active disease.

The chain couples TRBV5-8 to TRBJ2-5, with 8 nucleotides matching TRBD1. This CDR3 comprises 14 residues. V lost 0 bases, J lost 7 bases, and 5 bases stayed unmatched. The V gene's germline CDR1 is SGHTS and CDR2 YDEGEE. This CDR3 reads CASSLGDRGGTQYF. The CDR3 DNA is TGTGCCAGCAGCTTGGGCGACAGGGGCGGGACCCAGTACTTC.

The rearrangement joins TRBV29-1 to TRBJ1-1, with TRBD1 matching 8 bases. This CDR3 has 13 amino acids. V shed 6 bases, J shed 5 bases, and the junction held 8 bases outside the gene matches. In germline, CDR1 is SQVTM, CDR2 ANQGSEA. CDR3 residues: CSVAGQGGTEAFF. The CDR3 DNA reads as TGCAGCGTGGCAGGACAGGGTGGGACTGAAGCTTTCTTT.

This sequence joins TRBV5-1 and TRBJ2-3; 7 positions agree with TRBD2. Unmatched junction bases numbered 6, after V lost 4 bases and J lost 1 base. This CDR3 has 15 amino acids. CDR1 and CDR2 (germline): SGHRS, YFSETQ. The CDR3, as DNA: TGCGCCAGCAGCCCCTCTAGCGGACGCACAGATACGCAGTATTTT. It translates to CASSPSSGRTDTQYF.

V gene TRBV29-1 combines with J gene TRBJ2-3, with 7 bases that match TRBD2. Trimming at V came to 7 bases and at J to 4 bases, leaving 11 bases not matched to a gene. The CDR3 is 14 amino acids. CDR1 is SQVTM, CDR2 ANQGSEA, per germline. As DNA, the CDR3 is TGCAGCGCTGGGTGGGGGGGAACGGCAGATACGCAGTATTTT. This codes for CSAGWGGTADTQYF.

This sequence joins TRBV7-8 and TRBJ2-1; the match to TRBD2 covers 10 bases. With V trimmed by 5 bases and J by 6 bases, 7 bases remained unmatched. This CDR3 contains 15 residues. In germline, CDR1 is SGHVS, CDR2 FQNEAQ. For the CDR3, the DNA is TGTGCCAGCAGCCCCGACAGCGGGAGGGCCAATGAGCAGTTCTTC. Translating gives CASSPDSGRANEQFF.

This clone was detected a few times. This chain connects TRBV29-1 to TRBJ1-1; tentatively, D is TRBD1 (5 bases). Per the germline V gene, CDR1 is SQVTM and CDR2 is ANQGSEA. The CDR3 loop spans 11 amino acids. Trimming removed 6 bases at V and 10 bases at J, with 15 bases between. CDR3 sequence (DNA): TGCAGCGTATGGGGGGGGAGCGGAGCTTTCTTT. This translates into CSVWGGSGAFF. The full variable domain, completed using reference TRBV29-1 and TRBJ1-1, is SAVISQKPSRDICQRGTSLTIQCQVDSQVTMMFWYRQQPGQSLTLIATANQGSEATYESGFVIDKFPISRPNLTFSTLTVSNMSPEDSSIYLCSVWGGSGAFFGQGTRLTVV.

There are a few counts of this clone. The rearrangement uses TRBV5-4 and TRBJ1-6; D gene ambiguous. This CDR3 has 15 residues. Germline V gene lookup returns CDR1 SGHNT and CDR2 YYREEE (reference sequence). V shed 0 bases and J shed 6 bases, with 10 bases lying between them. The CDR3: CASSLDGGPNSPLHF. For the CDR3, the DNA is TGTGCCAGCAGCTTGGATGGAGGCCCTAATTCACCCCTCCACTTT.

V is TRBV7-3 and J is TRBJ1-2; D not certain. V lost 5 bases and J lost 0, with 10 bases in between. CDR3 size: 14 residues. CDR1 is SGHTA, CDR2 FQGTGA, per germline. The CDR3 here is CASSKNSANYGYTF. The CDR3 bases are TGTGCCAGCAGCAAAAATTCAGCTAACTATGGCTACACCTTC.

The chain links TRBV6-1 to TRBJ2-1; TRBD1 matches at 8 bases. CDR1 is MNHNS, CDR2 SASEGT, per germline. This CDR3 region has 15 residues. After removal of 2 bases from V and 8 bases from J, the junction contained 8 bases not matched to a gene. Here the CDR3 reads CASSEPRTGSDEQFF. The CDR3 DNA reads TGTGCCAGCAGTGAACCCAGGACAGGGTCAGATGAGCAGTTCTTC.